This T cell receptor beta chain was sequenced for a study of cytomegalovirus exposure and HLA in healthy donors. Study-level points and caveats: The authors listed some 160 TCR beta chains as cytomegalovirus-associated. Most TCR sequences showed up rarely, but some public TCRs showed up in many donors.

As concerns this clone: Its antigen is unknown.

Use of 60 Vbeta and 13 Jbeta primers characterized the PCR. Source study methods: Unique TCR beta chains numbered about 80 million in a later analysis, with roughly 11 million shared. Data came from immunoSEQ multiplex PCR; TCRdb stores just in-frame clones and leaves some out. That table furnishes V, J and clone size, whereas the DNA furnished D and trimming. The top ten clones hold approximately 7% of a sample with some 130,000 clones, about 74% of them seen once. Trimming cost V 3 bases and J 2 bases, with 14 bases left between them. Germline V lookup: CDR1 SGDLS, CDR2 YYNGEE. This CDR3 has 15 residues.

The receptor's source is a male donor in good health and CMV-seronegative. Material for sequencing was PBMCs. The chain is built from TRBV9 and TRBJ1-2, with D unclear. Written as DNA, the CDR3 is TGTGCCAGCAGCGGTTACACAGATAAAAACTATGGCTACACCTTC. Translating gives CASSGYTDKNYGYTF. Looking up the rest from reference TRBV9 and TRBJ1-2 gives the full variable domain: DSGVTQTPKHLITATGQRVTLRCSPRSGDLSVYWYQQSLDQGLQFLIQYYNGEERAKGNILERFSAQQFPDLHSELNLSSLELGDSALYFCASSGYTDKNYGYTFGSGTRLTVV.